Below are 7 T cell receptor beta chains sequenced from a single sample in a study of T cells in localized non-small cell lung cancer. Sequencing used immunoSEQ multiplex PCR; TCRdb keeps in-frame clones, though not all of them. The sample carries fewer than 45,000 clones, about nine tenths recorded once. The starting material was peripheral blood, obtained before any cancer treatment. Every receptor here comes from a female donor at least 60 years old with stage I squamous cell lung carcinoma.

J is TRBJ1-1 and V is TRBV7-9; D not resolved. CDR3 length: 14 residues. Looked up from germline, CDR1 is SEHNR and CDR2 is FQNEAQ (reference sequence). Trimming removed 1 base at V and 4 bases at J, with 10 bases between. The CDR3 coding sequence is TGTGCCAGCAGCTTAGACAGTTCGATCACTGAAGCTTTCTTT. Translated, it gives CASSLDSSITEAFF. Full variable domain (rest looked up from reference TRBV7-9 and TRBJ1-1): DTGVSQNPRHKITKRGQNVTFRCDPISEHNRLYWYRQTLGQGPEFLTYFQNEAQLEKSRLLSDRFSAERPKGSFSTLEIQRTEQGDSAMYLCASSLDSSITEAFFGQGTRLTVV.

This sequence joins TRBV5-6 and TRBJ1-2, with TRBD1 as a possible D gene (6 bases). Germline CDR1 is SGHDT and CDR2 is YYEEEE. The V and J ends lost 0 bases and 4 bases respectively, with 10 bases between them. The CDR3 spans 14 residues. The CDR3 region has the DNA TGTGCCAGCAGCTTGGTCCGGGGGCGCTATGGCTACACCTTC. Protein sequence: CASSLVRGRYGYTF. Together with reference TRBV5-6 and TRBJ1-2, the CDR3 gives the full variable domain: DAGVTQSPTHLIKTRGQQVTLRCSPKSGHDTVSWYQQALGQGPQFIFQYYEEEERQRGNFPDRFSGHQFPNYSSELNVNALLLGDSALYLCASSLVRGRYGYTFGSGTRLTVV.

V and J are TRBV11-2 and TRBJ1-3; D is undetermined. Trimming stripped 5 bases from V and 4 bases from J, with 9 bases between. The V gene's germline CDR1 is SGHAT and CDR2 FQNNGV. The CDR3 totals 13 residues. CDR3 coding DNA: TGTGCCAGCAGCCCGTCGACGGGAAACACCATATATTTT. Translating gives CASSPSTGNTIYF.

The sample holds one count of this clone. The V gene is TRBV4-3, the J gene TRBJ2-7; D might be TRBD1 (6 bases). Germline-derived CDR1 and CDR2 are LGHNA and YSLEER. This CDR3 contains 15 residues. Trimming shortened V by 4 bases and J by 2 bases, and 15 bases separated the two germline ends. This CDR3 reads CASSRRDGQTYEQYF. CDR3 in DNA: TGCGCCAGCAGCCGACGGGACGGACAGACCTACGAGCAGTACTTC.

The V gene is TRBV19, the J gene TRBJ2-2; D is unresolved. Germline V gene data show CDR1 as LNHDA and CDR2 as SQIVND (reference sequence). V was pared by 6 bases and J by 1 base, with 12 bases between. The CDR3 consists of 15 residues. This CDR3 reads CASRTAGLNTGELFF. The CDR3 region has the DNA TGTGCCAGTAGGACTGCTGGGTTGAACACCGGGGAGCTGTTTTTT.

This sequence joins TRBV19 and TRBJ2-7; 7 nucleotides line up with TRBD2. The CDR3 is 14 residues long. Trimming took 3 bases from V and 3 from J; bases not matched to a gene: 5. Germline V gene data show CDR1 as LNHDA and CDR2 as SQIVND (reference sequence). CDR3 loop: CASSIAGAGYEQYF. The CDR3 coding sequence is TGTGCCAGTAGTATCGCGGGAGCGGGCTACGAGCAGTACTTC.

The chain has TRBV5-1 and TRBJ2-2; TRBD2 matches 11 bases. With 4 bases clipped from V and 7 bases from J, the junction kept 12 bases outside the gene matches. This CDR3 contains 17 residues. The germline V gene encodes CDR1 SGHRS and CDR2 YFSETQ. CDR3 protein: CASSTAKEGLAVGELFF. In DNA, the CDR3 is TGCGCCAGCAGCACGGCTAAAGAGGGACTAGCGGTCGGGGAGCTGTTTTTT.